Reported below is one T cell receptor beta chain. As handled by the study authors: How many nucleated cells were present was estimated from reference gene primer amplification. Assay used: immunoSEQ multiplex PCR; TCRdb lists only in-frame clones, some missing. That table supplies the V and J calls and clone size; D and trimming were determined from the DNA. The table includes around 250,000 clones, 80% to 90% detected once. The V gene's germline CDR1 is SGHRS and CDR2 YFSETQ. Trimming removed 0 bases at V and 7 bases at J, with 16 bases between. The CDR3 totals 15 residues. What the recovered Cohort 3 donors had was two negative PCRs, clearance, or symptom resolution. The record originates from a study of blood T cell repertoires in COVID-19.

This rearrangement joins TRBV5-1 to TRBJ1-2; possibly TRBD1 for D (5 bases). The receptor was isolated from a woman aged 45-59 years who had recovered from COVID-19. The specimen sequenced was PBMCs or T cells enriched from blood (not recorded which). As DNA, the CDR3 is TGCGCCAGCAGCTTGGATTCAGGGTCGGTGGTTGGCTACACCTTC. Translation: CASSLDSGSVVGYTF. The whole variable domain, filled in from reference TRBV5-1 and TRBJ1-2, reads KAGVTQTPRYLIKTRGQQVTLSCSPISGHRSVSWYQQTPGQGLQFLFEYFSETQRNKGNFPGRFSGRQFSNSRSEMNVSTLELGDSALYLCASSLDSGSVVGYTFGSGTRLTVV.